This is a list of T cell receptor beta chains from one sample in a study of CD8+ T cells in alopecia areata. Method: immunoSEQ multiplex PCR; TCRdb's copy keeps in-frame clones and lacks some. The repertoire has around 140,000 clones, nearly 55% of them found once; the top ten carry roughly 15%. The specimen was CD8+ T cells sorted from blood, collected at week 4, from a patient treated with tofacitinib. These receptors all come from a human donor with alopecia areata. CDR3s include the opening cysteine and the closing phenylalanine or tryptophan. The order of the fields is clone size, D gene, J gene, V gene, CDR3 DNA, CDR3 protein. D genes are given only for firm matches. Some rows mark clone size as missing; the rest say once, few, many or name a class of expanded clone.

. . TRBJ2-2 TRBV6-5 TGTGCCAGCAGTTACTCGTGGACAGCGAACACCGGGGAGCTGTTTTTT CASSYSWTANTGELFF
once TRBD2 TRBJ2-7 TRBV4-2 TGTGCCAGCAGCCTGGGGACTAGCGGGGCTTACGAGCAGTACTTC CASSLGTSGAYEQYF
. TRBD1 TRBJ2-1 TRBV10-3 TGTGCCATCAGTCCACCCGGGACAGGGTACAATGAGCAGTTCTTC CAISPPGTGYNEQFF
. TRBD1 TRBJ1-1 TRBV5-4 TGTGCCAGCAGTTGGACAGGGGGTAGAACTGAAGCTTTCTTT CASSWTGGRTEAFF
. . TRBJ2-1 TRBV5-6 TGTGCCAGCAGCTTGGGGCCTAACTCCTACAATGAGCAGTTCTTC CASSLGPNSYNEQFF
. . TRBJ2-7 TRBV30 TGTGCCTGGAGTGTGTGGGAGTACTACGAGCAGTACTTC CAWSVWEYYEQYF
few . TRBJ2-1 TRBV11-2 TGTGCCAGCAGCTTAGAAACAGCTTACAATGAGCAGTTCTTC CASSLETAYNEQFF
. TRBD2 TRBJ2-2 TRBV5-4 TGTGCCAGCAGCCAAACGACTAGCGGGGGCCCCGAGGAGCTGTTTTTT CASSQTTSGGPEELFF
. . TRBJ2-3 TRBV11-2 TGTGCCAGCAGCTTAGATAGAGGGCGAGATACGCAGTATTTT CASSLDRGRDTQYF
. . TRBJ1-5 TRBV27 TGTGCCAGCAGTTTTGGTACAGGTAGCAATCAGCCCCAGCATTTT CASSFGTGSNQPQHF
. . TRBJ1-2 TRBV21-1 TGTGCCAGCAGCCCCCCAGGGGGAAATGGCTACACCTTC CASSPPGGNGYTF
few . TRBJ2-1 TRBV9 TGTGCCAGCAGAAGGGGAAGTACGGATGAGCAGTTCTTC CASRRGSTDEQFF
. . TRBJ2-1 TRBV6-6 TGTGCCAGCAGTAACAGGGAGGCTCACGATGAGCAGTTCTTC CASSNREAHDEQFF
. . TRBJ1-6 TRBV11-2 TGTGCCAGCAGCCTCCCGTCGGGGGGTAGTAATTCACCCCTCCACTTT CASSLPSGGSNSPLHF
. . TRBJ2-7 TRBV6-5 TGTGCCAGCAGTACACAGGGTAACGAGCAGTACTTC CASSTQGNEQYF
. . TRBJ1-1 TRBV11-3 TGTGCCAGCAGCTCGGAAGGGGCTGAAGCTTTCTTT CASSSEGAEAFF
few . TRBJ1-1 TRBV29-1 TGCAGCGTTGCCGGCACTGAAGCTTTCTTT CSVAGTEAFF
. TRBD2 TRBJ2-7 TRBV13 TGTGCCAGCAGCCCAATAGGACTAGCGGGGCCGAGCTCCTACGAGCAGTACTTC CASSPIGLAGPSSYEQYF
. . TRBJ2-5 TRBV29-1 TGCAGCGTACCCCACCGGGGACGCGAAGAGACCCAGTACTTC CSVPHRGREETQYF
. . TRBJ2-7 TRBV2 TGTGCCAGCAGTGGGGCCGGGGGAGGCTCCTACGAGCAGTACTTC CASSGAGGGSYEQYF
medium-sized TRBD2 TRBJ2-7 TRBV27 TGTGCCAGCAGGGTACTAGCGGGGGGGCTCGAGCAGTACTTC CASRVLAGGLEQYF
. . TRBJ2-5 TRBV2 TGTGCCAGCAGGAACCCGGGATCCCAAGAGACCCAGTACTTC CASRNPGSQETQYF
. . TRBJ1-2 TRBV30 TGTGCCTGGAGTGACCCTTTGTACAGAGGGCCCTATGGCTACACCTTC CAWSDPLYRGPYGYTF
. TRBD1 TRBJ2-7 TRBV30 TGTGCCTGGAGTCCCTTACGACAGGGCGACGAGCAGTACTTC CAWSPLRQGDEQYF
. . TRBJ2-7 TRBV7-8 TGTGCCAGCAGCTTCAACAGGGAAGGTTCCTACGAGCAGTACTTC CASSFNREGSYEQYF